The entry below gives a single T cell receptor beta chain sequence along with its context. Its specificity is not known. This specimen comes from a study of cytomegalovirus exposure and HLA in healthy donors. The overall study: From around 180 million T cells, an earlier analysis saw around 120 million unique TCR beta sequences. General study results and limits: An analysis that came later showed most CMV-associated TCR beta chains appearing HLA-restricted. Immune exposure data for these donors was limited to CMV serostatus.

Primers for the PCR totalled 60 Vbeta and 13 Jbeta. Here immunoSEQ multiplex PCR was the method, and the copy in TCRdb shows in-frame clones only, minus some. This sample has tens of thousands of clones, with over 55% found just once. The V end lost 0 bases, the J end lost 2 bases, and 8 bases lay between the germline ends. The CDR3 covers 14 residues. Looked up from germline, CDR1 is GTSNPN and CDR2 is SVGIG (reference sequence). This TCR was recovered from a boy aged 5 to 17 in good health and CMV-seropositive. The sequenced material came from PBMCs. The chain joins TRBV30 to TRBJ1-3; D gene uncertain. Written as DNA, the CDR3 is TGTGCCTGGAGTGTACGGAGAACTGGAAACACCATATATTTT. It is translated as CAWSVRRTGNTIYF.